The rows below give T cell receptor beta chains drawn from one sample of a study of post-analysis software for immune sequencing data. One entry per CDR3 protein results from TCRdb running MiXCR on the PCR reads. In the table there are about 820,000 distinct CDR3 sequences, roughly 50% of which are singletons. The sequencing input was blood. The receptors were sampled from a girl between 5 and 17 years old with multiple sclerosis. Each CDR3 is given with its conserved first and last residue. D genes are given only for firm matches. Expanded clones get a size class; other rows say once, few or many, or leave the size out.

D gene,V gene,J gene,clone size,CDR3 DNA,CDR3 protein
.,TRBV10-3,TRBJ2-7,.,TGTGCCTCCCGGGACGGACTCTACGAGCAGTACTTC,CASRDGLYEQYF
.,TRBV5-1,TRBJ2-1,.,TGCGCCAGCAGCTTGGGGACGGGCCCAAGCTCCTACGATGAGCAGTTCTTC,CASSLGTGPSSYDEQFF
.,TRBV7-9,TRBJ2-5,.,TGTGCCAGCAGCTTAGTGTCAGGCAGACAAGAGACCCAGTACTTC,CASSLVSGRQETQYF
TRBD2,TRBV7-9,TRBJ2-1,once,TGTGCCAGCAGCGTTAGCGGGAGGCGGTACAATGAGCAGTTCTTC,CASSVSGRRYNEQFF
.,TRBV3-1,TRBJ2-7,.,TGTGCCAGCAGCCAAGTCCTGGGCCCGGATGGGGAGCAGTACTTC,CASSQVLGPDGEQYF
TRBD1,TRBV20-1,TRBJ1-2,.,TGCAGTCCGAGCCCGGCGACAGGGGCTGTCTATGGCTACACCTTC,CSPSPATGAVYGYTF
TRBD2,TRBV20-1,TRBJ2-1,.,TGCAGTGCTAGCAAATCTAGCGGGGGGGTGTACAATGAGCAGTTCTTC,CSASKSSGGVYNEQFF
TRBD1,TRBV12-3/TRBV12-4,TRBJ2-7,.,TGTGCCAGCAGCAGGGGGCGTAAGCAGTACTTC,CASSRGRKQYF
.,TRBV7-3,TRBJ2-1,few,TGTGCCAGCGGACCGGCTACCCCCCAGGGAGATGAGCAGTTCTTC,CASGPATPQGDEQFF
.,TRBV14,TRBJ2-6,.,TGTGCCAGCAGCCATGCCAACGTCCTGACTTTC,CASSHANVLTF
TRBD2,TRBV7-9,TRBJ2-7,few,TGTGCCAGCAGCAAAGACCCAGGGACTAGCGGATCGGGGGAGCAGTACTTC,CASSKDPGTSGSGEQYF
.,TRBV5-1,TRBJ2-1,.,TGCGCCAGTAGTGCTGGGGGCGGTAGCTCCTACAATGAGCAGTTCTTC,CASSAGGGSSYNEQFF
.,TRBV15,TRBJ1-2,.,TGTGCCACCAGCAGAGTAGCGGGACATAGGGTCTATGGCTACACCTTC,CATSRVAGHRVYGYTF
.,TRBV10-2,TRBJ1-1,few,TGCGCCAGCAGTGACAGGGAACACACTGAAGCTTTCTTT,CASSDREHTEAFF
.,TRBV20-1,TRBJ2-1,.,TGCAGTGCGAAGAGGAGCGGTCTCGGCAATGAGCAGTTCTTC,CSAKRSGLGNEQFF
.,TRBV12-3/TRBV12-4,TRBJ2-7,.,TGTGCCAGCAGTCATTCAGGGAAGTCGGCCCGACAGAACTACGAGCAGTACTTC,CASSHSGKSARQNYEQYF
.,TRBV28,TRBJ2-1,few,TGTGCCAGCAGTTCATCCCGGGACTCTTCCTACAATGAGCAGTTCTTC,CASSSSRDSSYNEQFF
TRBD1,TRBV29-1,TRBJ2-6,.,TGCAGCGCCTATAAGACAGGGCCCGATAGTGGGGCCAACGTCCTGACTTTC,CSAYKTGPDSGANVLTF
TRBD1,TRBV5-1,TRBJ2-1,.,TGCGCCAGCAGCTCGCAGACAGGGGGCCATGAGCAGTTCTTC,CASSSQTGGHEQFF
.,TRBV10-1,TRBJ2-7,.,TGCGCCAGCAAAGGGGCCAGAAAATCCTACGAGCAGTACTTC,CASKGARKSYEQYF
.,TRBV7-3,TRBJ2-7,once,TGTGCCAGCAGCCAGCAGGGCCCAGGAGACGAGCAGTACTTC,CASSQQGPGDEQYF
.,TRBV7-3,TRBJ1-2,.,TGTGCCAGCCGCCGGGACCTCACCGGTGGCTACACCTTC,CASRRDLTGGYTF
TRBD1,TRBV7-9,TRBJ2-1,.,TGTGCCAGCAGCGACCACAGGGGCCCCCGCAATGAGCAGTTCTTC,CASSDHRGPRNEQFF
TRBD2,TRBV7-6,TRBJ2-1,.,TGTGCCGGCAGCCCAAGTAGCGGGGGGGCCTTCAATGAGCAGTTCTTC,CAGSPSSGGAFNEQFF
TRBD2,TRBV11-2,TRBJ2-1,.,TGTGCCAGCAGCTTAGGAGGGGGTCTAGCGGGAATCGAGTTCTTC,CASSLGGGLAGIEFF
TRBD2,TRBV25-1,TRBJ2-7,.,TGTGCCAGCAGTGGAGGGACGGTGCTAGCGGACTACGAGCAGTACTTC,CASSGGTVLADYEQYF
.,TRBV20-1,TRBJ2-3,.,TGCAGTGCTAGAGATACTAGAGTCGGAGATACGCAGTATTTT,CSARDTRVGDTQYF
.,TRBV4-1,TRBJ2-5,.,TGCGCCAGCAGCCAAGATCATGATCCGGGTCCCAGGGAGACCCAGTACTTC,CASSQDHDPGPRETQYF
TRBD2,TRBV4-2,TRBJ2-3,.,TGTGCCAGCAGCCAAGATGCGGCGGGGGACACAGATACGCAGTATTTT,CASSQDAAGDTDTQYF
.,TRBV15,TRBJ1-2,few,TGTGCCACCAGCAGCGGGGAGGCGTATGGCTACACCTTC,CATSSGEAYGYTF
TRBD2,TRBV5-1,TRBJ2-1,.,TGCGCCAGCAGCATGACTAGCTTGGGAACGTTCGATGAGCAGTTCTTC,CASSMTSLGTFDEQFF
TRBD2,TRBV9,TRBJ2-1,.,TGTGCCAGCAGCGTAGTTGGCGGGAGATCCTACAATGAGCAGTTCTTC,CASSVVGGRSYNEQFF
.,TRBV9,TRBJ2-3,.,TGTGCCAGCAGCGTAGAAGGGCAGGGGCCTAGCACAGATACGCAGTATTTT,CASSVEGQGPSTDTQYF
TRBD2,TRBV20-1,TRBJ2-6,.,TGCAGTGCTAGTCGCGGGGGGGGAGTCCTGACTTTC,CSASRGGGVLTF
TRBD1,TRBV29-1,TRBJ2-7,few,TGCAGCGTGGCCCTCACCGGGACAAGGGGGCAATCATACGAGCAGTACTTC,CSVALTGTRGQSYEQYF
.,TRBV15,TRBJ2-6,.,TGTGCCACCAGCAGAGTCCCAAACCTCGGTGGGGCCAACGTCCTGACTTTC,CATSRVPNLGGANVLTF
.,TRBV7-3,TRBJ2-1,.,TGTGCCAGCAGACCTAACTCCCGCAATGAGCAGTTCTTC,CASRPNSRNEQFF
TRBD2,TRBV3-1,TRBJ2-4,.,TGTGCCAGCAGCAGCCGGGGGGGCCCCAAAAACATTCAGTACTTC,CASSSRGGPKNIQYF
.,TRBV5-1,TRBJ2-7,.,TGCGCCAGCAGCTTGCTAGGGACCGGGATCTACGAGCAGTACTTC,CASSLLGTGIYEQYF
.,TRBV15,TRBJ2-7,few,TGTGCCACCAGCAGGGTCCGCAAATCCTACGAGCAGTACTTC,CATSRVRKSYEQYF
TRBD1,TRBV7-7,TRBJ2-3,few,TGTGCCAGCAGCGAAGGGACAGGGGATACGCAGTATTTT,CASSEGTGDTQYF
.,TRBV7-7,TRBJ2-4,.,TGTGCTAGCAGCCCGGGGGTAGGGCAAAACATTCAGTACTTC,CASSPGVGQNIQYF
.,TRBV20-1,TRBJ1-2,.,TGCAGTGCTTCCCGACAGGATCACTATGGCTACACCTTC,CSASRQDHYGYTF
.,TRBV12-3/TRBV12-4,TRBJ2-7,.,TGTGCCAGCAGTTTACGGGGGAGTGGGTCCTACGAGCAGTACTTC,CASSLRGSGSYEQYF
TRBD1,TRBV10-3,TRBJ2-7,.,TGTGCCATCAAGGGACAGGGGGCCTACGAGCAGTACTTC,CAIKGQGAYEQYF